The subject of this entry is one T cell receptor (beta chain). Its cognate antigen is unknown. Unexposed donor CD4+ T cells date from about 2011-2018, before the COVID-19 pandemic. Isolation of CD4+ T cells took place after about 9 days in culture. Testing used SARS-CoV-2 S/N and four cold-coronavirus spikes on unexposed-donor CD4+ T cells, cells permitting. The protocol was immunoSEQ multiplex PCR, while the TCRdb copy is restricted to in-frame clones and leaves out a portion. This repertoire shows about 22,000 clones, over 75% found once; its top ten account for 15% to 20%. This specimen comes from a study of CD4 T cells in relation to SARS-CoV-2 and coronaviruses. The wider study: TCR beta CDR3s were sequenced after roughly ten-day antigen culture of PBMCs. No peptide or an HIV-1 Nef peptide pool served as negative control.

Whole-study findings and limits: Each donor contributed either pre-pandemic or post-infection samples, not both.

CDR1 and CDR2 from the germline V gene are SGHRS and YFSETQ. Trimming left V 0 bases short and J 2 bases short, with 8 bases between. This CDR3 spans 14 amino acids. V gene TRBV5-1 combines with J gene TRBJ2-5, with D possibly being TRBD2 (6 bases). The clonotype comes from a human donor in good health. The specimen was CD4+ T cells from PBMCs, cultured in vitro. The CDR3 DNA reads as TGCGCCAGCAGCTTGGGCGGGGAACAAGAGACCCAGTACTTC. Protein product: CASSLGGEQETQYF.